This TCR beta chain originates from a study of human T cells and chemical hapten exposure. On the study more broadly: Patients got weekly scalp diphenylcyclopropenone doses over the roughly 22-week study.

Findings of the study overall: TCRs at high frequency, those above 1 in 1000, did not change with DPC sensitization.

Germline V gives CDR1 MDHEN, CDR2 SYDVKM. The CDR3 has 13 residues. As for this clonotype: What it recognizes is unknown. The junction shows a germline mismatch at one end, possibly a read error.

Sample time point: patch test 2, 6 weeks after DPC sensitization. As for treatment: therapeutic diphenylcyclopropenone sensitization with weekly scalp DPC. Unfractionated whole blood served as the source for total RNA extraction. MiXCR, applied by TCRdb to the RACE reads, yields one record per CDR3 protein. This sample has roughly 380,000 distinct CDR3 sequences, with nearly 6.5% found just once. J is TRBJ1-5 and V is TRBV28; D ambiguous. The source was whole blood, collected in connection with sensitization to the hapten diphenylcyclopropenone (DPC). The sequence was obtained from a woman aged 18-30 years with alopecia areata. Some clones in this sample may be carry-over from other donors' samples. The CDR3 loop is CAGSSDRNQPQHF. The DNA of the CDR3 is TGTGCCGGCAGCTCCGACCGCAATCAGCCCCAGCATTTT.